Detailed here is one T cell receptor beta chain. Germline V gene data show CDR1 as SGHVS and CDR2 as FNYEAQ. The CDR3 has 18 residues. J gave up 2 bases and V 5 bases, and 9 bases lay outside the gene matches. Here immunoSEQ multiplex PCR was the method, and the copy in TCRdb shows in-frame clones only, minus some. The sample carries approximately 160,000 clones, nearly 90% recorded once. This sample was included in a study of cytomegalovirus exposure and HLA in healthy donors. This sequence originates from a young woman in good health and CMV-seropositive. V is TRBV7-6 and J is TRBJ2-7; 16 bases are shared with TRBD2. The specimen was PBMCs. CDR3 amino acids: CASSPGLAGGPITYEQYF. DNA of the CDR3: TGTGCCAGCAGCCCGGGACTAGCGGGAGGGCCGATTACCTACGAGCAGTACTTC.